The 29 T cell receptor beta chains below come from one sample, sequenced in a study of graft-versus-host responses after intestinal transplantation. This table comes from immunoSEQ multiplex PCR, and its TCRdb copy is limited to in-frame clones, with some not included. The sample shows some 36,000 clones, approximately 93% of them seen only once. No antigens are known for them. The specimen comprised unstimulated CD4+ T cells sorted from spleen or lymph node cells, sampled before transplant. These receptors all come from a human donor who was the organ donor for an intestinal transplant.

This chain connects TRBV5-8 to TRBJ2-3, with 10 nucleotides matching TRBD2. Germline V lookup: CDR1 SGHTS, CDR2 YDEGEE. This CDR3 comprises 15 residues. The J segment lost 6 bases and the V segment lost 0 bases, leaving 4 bases of the junction unmatched. Here the CDR3 DNA reads TGTGCCAGCAGCTTGGCGGCTAGCGGGGGCGATACGCAGTATTTT. This gives the protein CASSLAASGGDTQYF. Complete variable domain (other parts from reference TRBV5-8 and TRBJ2-3): EAGVTQSPTHLIKTRGQQATLRCSPISGHTSVYWYQQALGLGLQFLLWYDEGEERNRGNFPPRFSGRQFPNYSSELNVNALELEDSALYLCASSLAASGGDTQYFGPGTRLTVL.

The rearrangement links TRBV4-2 to TRBJ2-5; TRBD1 agrees at 7 bases. The CDR3 is made up of 14 amino acids. Germline V gene sequence: CDR1 LGHNA, CDR2 YNFKEQ. V shed 1 base, J shed 5 bases, and the junction held 4 bases outside the gene matches. The CDR3 DNA sequence: TGTGCCAGCAGCCAAGGGACAGGTCCGGAGACCCAGTACTTC. Translated, it gives CASSQGTGPETQYF.

The gene calls are TRBV5-1 and TRBJ1-1; unclear D gene. The CDR3 totals 14 residues. The V and J ends lost 0 bases and 4 bases respectively, with 10 bases between them. Per germline, CDR1 SGHRS and CDR2 YFSETQ. The CDR3 coding sequence is TGCGCCAGCAGCTTGGAGCAGGCGGGCACTGAAGCTTTCTTT. It specifies CASSLEQAGTEAFF.

Here the CDR3 reads CASSESRGGQETQYF. DNA for the CDR3: TGCGCCAGCAGTGAGTCTAGGGGGGGCCAAGAGACCCAGTACTTC. This chain links TRBV10-2 with TRBJ2-5; the D gene is possibly TRBD2 (7 bases). Germline assignment: CDR1 WSHSY and CDR2 SAAADI. Trimming cost V 0 bases and J 1 base, with 9 bases left between them. This CDR3 is built from 15 residues.

The chain combines TRBV25-1 with TRBJ2-1; D is possibly TRBD2 (5 bases). Germline lookup yields CDR1 MGHDK and CDR2 SYGVNS. The germline V and J ends were trimmed by 6 bases and 5 bases, with 17 bases remaining between them. The CDR3 spans 15 residues. DNA of the CDR3: TGTGCCAGCAGGGGTGGACTGCTTAGTGACAATGAGCAGTTCTTC. This codes for CASRGGLLSDNEQFF. Variable domain in full (rest from reference TRBV25-1 and TRBJ2-1): EADIYQTPRYLVIGTGKKITLECSQTMGHDKMYWYQQDPGMELHLIHYSYGVNSTEKGDLSSESTVSRIRTEHFPLTLESARPSHTSQYLCASRGGLLSDNEQFFGPGTRLTVL.

This clone has a single count. This chain uses TRBV30 with TRBJ1-2, with D unresolved. From germline, CDR1 is GTSNPN and CDR2 SVGIG (reference sequence). The V end was cut by 2 bases, the J end by 6 bases, with 7 bases between. The CDR3 length is 11 residues. The CDR3 sequence is CAWSFRDGYTF. The CDR3 DNA reads as TGTGCCTGGAGTTTTAGGGATGGCTACACCTTC.

CDR3 DNA sequence: TGCGCCAGCAGCTTCGGAAATGCGGGGGGGCCTGATACGCAGTATTTT. The encoded protein is CASSFGNAGGPDTQYF. The rearrangement uses TRBV5-1 and TRBJ2-3; TRBD2 aligns across 9 bases. V dropped 2 bases and J dropped 6; count of bases not matched to a gene: 10. CDR3 length: 16 residues. Germline values: CDR1 SGHRS, CDR2 YFSETQ.

The J gene is TRBJ1-1, the V gene TRBV6-1, with 10 bases aligning to TRBD1. Germline lookup yields CDR1 MNHNS and CDR2 SASEGT. The ends lost 6 bases at V and 3 bases at J; junction bases unmatched: 1. CDR3 size: 13 residues. CDR3 in DNA: TGTGCCAGCAGGACAGGGGGCCACACTGAAGCTTTCTTT. Translating it yields CASRTGGHTEAFF.

V usage is TRBV7-2 and J usage is TRBJ1-2; 7 bases match TRBD1. In germline, CDR1 is SGHTA, CDR2 FQGNSA. The junction had 5 bases not matched to a gene; V was cut back by 3 bases and J by 4 bases. The CDR3 extends over 14 amino acids. The CDR3 reads CASSLKTGTYGYTF. In DNA form, the CDR3 reads TGTGCCAGCAGCTTGAAGACAGGGACCTATGGCTACACCTTC.

The chain carries TRBV6-5 and TRBJ2-7, with D tentatively TRBD1 (6 bases). The CDR3 contains 15 residues. V shed 0 bases and J shed 3 bases, with 12 bases lying between them. The germline gives CDR1 MNHEY, CDR2 SVGAGI. In nucleotides, the CDR3 is TGTGCCAGCAGTTACTCCCGGGACAATCTCTACGAGCAGTACTTC. Translated, it gives CASSYSRDNLYEQYF.

The chain couples TRBV30 to TRBJ2-3; TRBD1 might be the D (6 bases). Germline values: CDR1 GTSNPN, CDR2 SVGIG (reference sequence). Trimming took 5 bases from V and 0 from J, leaving 12 bases between them. This CDR3 is built from 14 residues. The CDR3 region has the DNA TGTGCCTGGGGGGGCCCGGCTAGCACAGATACGCAGTATTTT. Translated: CAWGGPASTDTQYF.

The DNA of the CDR3 is TGTGCCAGCATACCGGAGGCCAGAAATCGTCAGCCCCAGCATTTT. Protein sequence: CASIPEARNRQPQHF. This chain links TRBV6-1 with TRBJ1-5, with D hard to call. The CDR3 sequence is 15 residues long. CDR1 and CDR2 from the germline V gene are MNHNS and SASEGT. V lost 7 bases, J lost 6 bases, and 19 bases lay in between.

This chain joins TRBV9 and TRBJ2-5, with 10 bases matching TRBD2. Trimming cost V 2 bases and J 5 bases; bases outside gene matches: 9. There are 16 residues in the CDR3. Germline V CDR1 and CDR2: SGDLS, YYNGEE. CDR3: CASSVTSGVVGETQYF. The CDR3 DNA follows: TGTGCCAGCAGCGTCACTAGCGGGGTGGTGGGGGAGACCCAGTACTTC.

This chain connects TRBV6-1 to TRBJ1-5, with D unresolved. The CDR3 has 14 residues. CDR1 is MNHNS and CDR2 is SASEGT in the germline V gene. V was clipped by 6 bases and J by 1 base, with 10 bases between them. The CDR3 is CASSPTWSNQPQHF. In nucleotides, the CDR3 is TGTGCCAGCAGCCCGACATGGAGCAATCAGCCCCAGCATTTT.

The chain is built from TRBV2 and TRBJ1-1, with D maybe TRBD1 (6 bases). V was clipped by 8 bases and J by 1 base, with 14 bases between them. This CDR3 region has 14 residues. CDR1 is SNHLY and CDR2 is FYNNEI in the germline V gene. CDR3 amino acids: CASGEVGGNTEAFF. CDR3 nucleotides: TGTGCCAGCGGGGAGGTAGGGGGGAACACTGAAGCTTTCTTT. The whole variable domain, remainder taken from reference TRBV2 and TRBJ1-1, is EPEVTQTPSHQVTQMGQEVILRCVPISNHLYFYWYRQILGQKVEFLVSFYNNEISEKSEIFDDQFSVERPDGSNFTLKIRSTKLEDSAMYFCASGEVGGNTEAFFGQGTRLTVV.

This rearrangement joins TRBV6-1 to TRBJ2-7; 10 bases line up with TRBD1. Germline V CDR1 and CDR2: MNHNS, SASEGT. The V gene end was trimmed by 5 bases and the J gene end by 2 bases; junction bases not matched to a gene: 3. The CDR3 loop spans 14 amino acids. CDR3 sequence reads: CASSPGQGAYEQYF. In DNA, the CDR3 is TGTGCCAGCAGTCCAGGACAGGGGGCCTACGAGCAGTACTTC.

The chain carries TRBV2 and TRBJ1-2; no definite D call. The CDR3 loop spans 14 amino acids. V gave up 2 bases and J gave up 4 bases, with 11 bases separating them. From germline, CDR1 is SNHLY and CDR2 FYNNEI. The CDR3 loop is CASSEKGLGYGYTF. For the CDR3, the DNA is TGTGCCAGCAGTGAAAAGGGTCTTGGCTATGGCTACACCTTC.

J is TRBJ1-3 and V is TRBV4-3; D uncertain. There are 17 residues in the CDR3. Germline V gene sequence: CDR1 LGHNA, CDR2 YSLEER. Trimming stripped 0 bases from V and 0 bases from J, with 12 bases between. The CDR3 bases are TGCGCCAGCAGCCAAGAGGTCCAGACGTACTCTGGAAACACCATATATTTT. It encodes CASSQEVQTYSGNTIYF.

The chain employs TRBV6-1 and TRBJ1-5; D may be TRBD1 (5 bases). The CDR3 covers 15 residues. Looked up from germline, CDR1 is MNHNS and CDR2 is SASEGT. Trimming stripped 7 bases from V and 2 bases from J, with 15 bases between. CDR3 loop: CASTPRRGGNQPQHF. The CDR3 DNA reads TGTGCCAGCACCCCGAGGAGGGGCGGCAATCAGCCCCAGCATTTT.

V is TRBV4-1 and J is TRBJ2-2, with D tentatively TRBD1 or TRBD2 (5 bases each). The CDR3 length is 15 residues. The V and J ends lost 4 bases and 5 bases respectively, with 14 bases between them. CDR1 and CDR2 from the germline V gene are MGHRA and YSYEKL. DNA of the CDR3: TGCGCCAGCAGCCTTGGGACCGCACGAACCGGGGAGCTGTTTTTT. This translates into CASSLGTARTGELFF.

The chain has TRBV20-1 and TRBJ2-1; no clear D. The length of the CDR3 is 11 residues. Germline V gives CDR1 DFQATT, CDR2 SNEGSKA (reference sequence). V dropped 6 bases and J dropped 1 base, with 4 bases sitting between them. CDR3 region: CSAQSYNEQFF. CDR3 DNA sequence: TGCAGTGCCCAGTCCTACAATGAGCAGTTCTTC.

The chain carries TRBV5-8 and TRBJ1-2; 7 nucleotides align to TRBD1. CDR3 size: 14 residues. The germline gives CDR1 SGHTS, CDR2 YDEGEE. V lost 0 bases and J lost 8; bases outside the gene matches: 7. The CDR3 DNA reads TGTGCCAGCAGCTTGGCCAGGGAGGGGGCCGGCTACACCTTC. It yields the protein CASSLAREGAGYTF.

The chain employs TRBV4-3 and TRBJ1-1, with D unresolved. Germline V gene lookup returns CDR1 LGHNA and CDR2 YSLEER. This CDR3 is built from 17 residues. Between the trimmed V and J ends, which lost 0 bases and 0 bases, there was a span of 14 bases. The CDR3 region has the DNA TGCGCCAGCAGCCAAGATCGGAGTTCAGTTCTGAACACTGAAGCTTTCTTT. Its translation is CASSQDRSSVLNTEAFF.

The chain links TRBV5-1 to TRBJ2-3; the D gene is possibly TRBD2 (6 bases). Germline-derived CDR1 and CDR2 are SGHRS and YFSETQ. The CDR3 has 13 amino acids. V shed 4 bases and J shed 4 bases, with 10 bases lying between them. The CDR3 bases are TGCGCCAGCAGCCCGCCGGGGGCAGATACGCAGTATTTT. This codes for CASSPPGADTQYF.

The genes are TRBV6-9 and TRBJ2-7; 10 bases match TRBD1. CDR1 and CDR2 from the germline V gene are MNHGY and SVAAGI. This CDR3 is built from 11 residues. The CDR3 DNA reads as TGTGCTACGACAGGGGGCAGCGAGCAGTACTTC. This sequence encodes CATTGGSEQYF.

This rearrangement joins TRBV9 to TRBJ1-1, with D possibly TRBD1 on 5 matching bases. Between the trimmed V and J ends, which lost 0 bases and 10 bases, there was a span of 10 bases. The CDR3 contains 12 residues. From germline, CDR1 is SGDLS and CDR2 YYNGEE. This CDR3 reads CASSVGRAPAFF. The DNA for the CDR3 is TGTGCCAGCAGCGTAGGCAGGGCACCAGCTTTCTTT.

The gene calls are TRBV14 and TRBJ2-5, with 10 nucleotides matching TRBD2. With 3 bases clipped from V and 4 bases from J, the junction kept 5 bases outside the gene matches. This CDR3 has 15 amino acids. CDR1 and CDR2 (germline): SGHDN, FVKESK. CDR3 DNA: TGTGCCAGCAGCCATCAACTAGCGGGGATAGAGACCCAGTACTTC. Its protein product is CASSHQLAGIETQYF. The full variable domain, completed using reference TRBV14 and TRBJ2-5, is EAGVTQFPSHSVIEKGQTVTLRCDPISGHDNLYWYRRVMGKEIKFLLHFVKESKQDESGMPNNRFLAERTGGTYSTLKVQPAELEDSGVYFCASSHQLAGIETQYFGPGTRLLVL.

The rearrangement uses TRBV5-1 and TRBJ2-2; 8 positions agree with TRBD1. CDR3 length equals 15 residues. The V segment lost 3 bases and the J segment 4 bases; nucleotides outside the gene matches: 5. CDR1 and CDR2 (germline): SGHRS, YFSETQ. The CDR3 DNA reads TGCGCCAGCAGCTCGGGACAGGTGATCACCGGGGAGCTGTTTTTT. The encoded protein is CASSSGQVITGELFF.

The chain combines TRBV20-1 with TRBJ2-3; tentatively, D is TRBD1 (6 bases). The germline V gene encodes CDR1 DFQATT and CDR2 SNEGSKA (reference sequence). The CDR3 extends over 11 amino acids. Trimming took off 3 bases at V and 6 bases at J, with 7 bases between the two ends. The CDR3: CSASRGDTQYF. CDR3 sequence (DNA): TGCAGTGCTAGCAGGGGTGATACGCAGTATTTT.